Below, 22 T cell receptor beta chains from the same sample are listed, as sequenced in a study of blood T cell repertoires in COVID-19. Libraries were prepared by immunoSEQ multiplex PCR; TCRdb keeps only in-frame clonotypes and omits some of them. Seen here are some 250,000 clones, over 75% observed once, and the top ten hold about 1.9%. Sequencing input: PBMCs or T cells enriched from blood (not recorded which). These receptor sequences come from a woman between 50 and 59 years old who had recovered from COVID-19.

The rearrangement links TRBV28 to TRBJ2-7; possible D gene TRBD2, 5 bases. From germline, CDR1 is MDHEN and CDR2 SYDVKM. There are 14 residues in the CDR3. V shed 10 bases and J shed 2 bases, with 18 bases lying between them. The CDR3 sequence is CATTRRQRAYEQYF. CDR3 coding DNA: TGTGCCACCACTCGGCGGCAGAGGGCCTACGAGCAGTACTTC. The full variable domain, in which reference TRBV28 and TRBJ2-7 provide the parts outside the CDR3, is DVKVTQSSRYLVKRTGEKVFLECVQDMDHENMFWYRQDPGLGLRLIYFSYDVKMKEKGDIPEGYSVSREKKERFSLILESASTNQTSMYLCATTRRQRAYEQYFGPGTRLTVT.

The genes are TRBV20-1 and TRBJ1-1; D remains ambiguous. The germline CDR1 and CDR2 sequences are DFQATT and SNEGSKA (reference sequence). V lost 5 bases to trimming and J lost 11 bases, with 12 bases between them. The CDR3 length is 10 residues. CDR3 coding DNA: TGCAGTGCTGAACGGGAGGTGGCTTTCTTT. Encoded protein: CSAEREVAFF.

The rearrangement links TRBV9 to TRBJ1-1; D gene ambiguous. Germline V gives CDR1 SGDLS, CDR2 YYNGEE. This CDR3 has 14 residues. The V and J ends lost 0 bases and 3 bases respectively, with 9 bases between them. CDR3 in DNA: TGTGCCAGCAGCGTAGGTTCCACGGACACTGAAGCTTTCTTT. Translation: CASSVGSTDTEAFF.

This clone was counted once. The chain combines TRBV5-1 with TRBJ2-7; 7 bases align to TRBD2. V shed 6 bases, J shed 4 bases, and the junction held 22 bases outside the gene matches. The germline V gene has CDR1 SGHRS and CDR2 YFSETQ. CDR3 length: 18 residues. The chain's CDR3 is CASTSGPADGLVIYEQYF. CDR3 nucleotides: TGCGCCAGCACTTCGGGGCCTGCCGACGGACTAGTTATTTACGAGCAGTACTTC.

This chain connects TRBV5-3 to TRBJ2-1, with a possible D match to TRBD2 (5 bases). TRBV5-3 is an ORF for which the function is uncertain. With 0 bases removed from V and 0 bases from J, the gap between germline ends came to 13 bases. This CDR3 is built from 17 residues. This CDR3 is CARSLDVGAASYNEQFF. CDR3 DNA: TGTGCCAGAAGCTTGGATGTCGGAGCGGCCTCCTACAATGAGCAGTTCTTC.

The CDR3 sequence is CASSLGTSGTTNTGELFF. CDR3 sequence (DNA): TGTGCCAGCAGTTTGGGGACTAGCGGGACGACGAACACCGGGGAGCTGTTTTTT. This chain links TRBV7-9 with TRBJ2-2; 13 bases line up with TRBD2. The CDR3 sequence is 18 residues long. J lost 0 bases, V lost 6 bases, and 7 bases had no gene match. The germline V gene encodes CDR1 SEHNR and CDR2 FQNEAQ (reference sequence).

The chain recombines TRBV7-2 with TRBJ2-3; D gene unclear. Deletions cut 5 bases from V and 5 bases from J, with 8 bases between. The CDR3 extends over 12 amino acids. Germline V gene lookup returns CDR1 SGHTA and CDR2 FQGNSA. The DNA of the CDR3 is TGTGCCAGCAGCCTCTCCCGAGATACGCAGTATTTT. Translated, it gives CASSLSRDTQYF.

Only a few counts were recorded for this clone. The V and J genes are TRBV15 and TRBJ1-1, with 8 bases fitting TRBD1. J lost 3 bases, V lost 1 base, and 7 bases had no gene match. CDR1 LNHNV and CDR2 YYDKDF come from the germline V gene (reference sequence). This CDR3 is 16 amino acids long. The CDR3 DNA is TGTGCCACCAGCAGAGGTAACAGGGGGAGGGACACTGAAGCTTTCTTT. Amino acid sequence: CATSRGNRGRDTEAFF.

The rearrangement joins TRBV7-6 to TRBJ2-3; tentative D call: TRBD2 (7 bases). Trimming took off 5 bases at V and 3 bases at J, with 15 bases between the two ends. The germline V gene has CDR1 SGHVS and CDR2 FNYEAQ. The CDR3 totals 15 residues. Here the CDR3 DNA reads TGTGCCAGCAGCCCCCGGGGGGCTGGGACAGATACGCAGTATTTT. It codes for CASSPRGAGTDTQYF.

The chain joins TRBV10-3 to TRBJ2-1, with D perhaps TRBD2 (7 bases). Germline V lookup: CDR1 ENHRY, CDR2 SYGVKD. This CDR3 spans 13 amino acids. The germline V and J ends were trimmed by 7 bases and 5 bases, with 12 bases remaining between them. For the CDR3, the DNA is TGTGCCATCAAGGGGGGGATCAACAATGAGCAGTTCTTC. Its translation: CAIKGGINNEQFF.

The V and J genes are TRBV11-3 and TRBJ2-2; 7 bases align to TRBD2. Trimming took 6 bases from V and 0 from J; bases not matched to a gene: 4. This CDR3 comprises 15 residues. CDR1 and CDR2 (germline): SGHNT, YENEEA. CDR3 sequence: CASRGAGTNTGELFF. DNA for the CDR3: TGTGCCAGCAGGGGAGCGGGGACGAACACCGGGGAGCTGTTTTTT.

V gene TRBV5-1 combines with J gene TRBJ2-3; D might be TRBD1 (5 bases). Germline V gene lookup returns CDR1 SGHRS and CDR2 YFSETQ. The ends were cut back, 0 bases at V and 2 bases at J, with 7 bases in the middle. CDR3 length equals 14 residues. The CDR3 region is CASSLGQHTDTQYF. CDR3 in DNA: TGCGCCAGCAGCTTGGGACAGCACACAGATACGCAGTATTTT.

The chain uses TRBV7-2 and TRBJ2-7, with 11 bases matching TRBD1. This CDR3 region has 16 residues. After removal of 3 bases from V and 4 bases from J, the junction contained 8 bases not matched to a gene. The germline V gene has CDR1 SGHTA and CDR2 FQGNSA. CDR3 in amino acids: CASSLPGQGAGYEQYF. CDR3 coding DNA: TGTGCCAGCAGCTTGCCAGGACAGGGGGCGGGATACGAGCAGTACTTC. Complete variable domain (other parts from reference TRBV7-2 and TRBJ2-7): GAGVSQSPSNKVTEKGKDVELRCDPISGHTALYWYRQSLGQGLEFLIYFQGNSAPDKSGLPSDRFSAERTGGSVSTLTIQRTQQEDSAVYLCASSLPGQGAGYEQYFGPGTRLTVT.

The chain links TRBV5-1 to TRBJ1-5; 7 positions agree with TRBD1. This CDR3 is 15 amino acids long. Losses at the gene ends were 2 bases for V and 2 bases for J; bases not matched to a gene: 4. CDR1 and CDR2 from the germline V gene are SGHRS and YFSETQ. CDR3 loop: CASSFTGEGNQPQHF. The CDR3 DNA reads TGCGCCAGCAGCTTTACAGGGGAGGGCAATCAGCCCCAGCATTTT.

V usage is TRBV28 and J usage is TRBJ1-1; D remains unclear. The CDR3 spans 16 residues. Germline V gene data show CDR1 as MDHEN and CDR2 as SYDVKM. V dropped 3 bases and J dropped 7 bases, with 21 bases sitting between them. DNA of the CDR3: TGTGCCAGCAGTTTTAATGGGATATCGAGGGCAGGTGAAGCTTTCTTT. It yields the protein CASSFNGISRAGEAFF.

This rearrangement joins TRBV27 to TRBJ1-4, with D perhaps matching TRBD1 (6 bases). The CDR3 covers 16 residues. Germline V gene sequence: CDR1 MNHEY, CDR2 SMNVEV (reference sequence). Deletions cut 0 bases from V and 0 bases from J, with 8 bases between. The CDR3: CASSLSGGATNEKLFF. In nucleotides, the CDR3 is TGTGCCAGCAGTTTATCAGGGGGGGCAACTAATGAAAAACTGTTTTTT.

V usage is TRBV5-1 and J usage is TRBJ2-5; 13 bases fit TRBD2. Germline CDR1 SGHRS, CDR2 YFSETQ. V dropped 0 bases and J dropped 6; count of bases not matched to a gene: 5. The CDR3 contains 16 residues. CDR3 nucleotide sequence: TGCGCCAGCAGCTTGGTACTAGCGGGAGGGCAACAGACCCAGTACTTC. Protein product: CASSLVLAGGQQTQYF.

The rearrangement uses TRBV28 and TRBJ1-2; 9 positions match TRBD1. The V and J ends lost 6 bases and 4 bases, in that order; junction bases with no gene match: 0. The CDR3 totals 12 residues. The germline CDR1 and CDR2 sequences are MDHEN and SYDVKM. CDR3 amino acids: CASRTGGYGYTF. CDR3 DNA sequence: TGTGCCAGCAGGACAGGGGGCTATGGCTACACCTTC.

V is TRBV2 and J is TRBJ2-7, with D possibly matching TRBD2 (6 bases). The CDR3 runs 13 residues. V was cut by 6 bases and J by 2 bases, with 11 bases left in between. Germline V gene lookup returns CDR1 SNHLY and CDR2 FYNNEI. The CDR3 region is CASRGTATYEQYF. The CDR3 DNA follows: TGTGCCAGCAGAGGGACTGCGACCTACGAGCAGTACTTC.

The chain combines TRBV4-2 with TRBJ1-4; possible D gene TRBD1, 5 bases. Germline assignment: CDR1 LGHNA and CDR2 YNFKEQ. The ends were cut back, 2 bases at V and 5 bases at J, with 12 bases in the middle. There are 15 residues in the CDR3. CDR3 residues: CASSQSGERNEKLFF. The CDR3 DNA follows: TGTGCCAGCAGCCAATCGGGGGAAAGGAATGAAAAACTGTTTTTT.

V gene TRBV9 combines with J gene TRBJ1-5; no definite D call. The CDR3 is 13 residues long. Germline V CDR1 and CDR2: SGDLS, YYNGEE. Between the trimmed V and J ends, which lost 0 bases and 6 bases, there was a span of 7 bases. CDR3 DNA: TGTGCCAGCAGCGTAGGAGGGAGTCAGCCCCAGCATTTT. Amino acid sequence: CASSVGGSQPQHF.

The chain employs TRBV21-1 and TRBJ1-3; the D call of TRBD1 is as the table states it, not checked on the DNA. TRBV21-1 is a pseudogene. The CDR3 runs to 18 residues. The CDR3 DNA reads TGTGCCAGCCTAACTAATGGGACAGGCGAGTTCTCTGGAAACACCATATATTTT. Protein sequence: CASLTNGTGEFSGNTIYF.